Reported below is one T cell receptor beta chain. What it binds is unknown. A single base separates this from a much larger clone, so it may be a read error. Molecular barcoded adaptors covering alpha/delta and beta/gamma chains were used on about 0.4 ug RNA. TCRdb analysed the reads with MiXCR anew, one entry per CDR3 protein. The sample lists 100,000 to 150,000 distinct CDR3 sequences, over 10% seen once, with approximately 10% in the top ten. Every patient had bone marrow sampled while the disease was active. This CDR3 contains 12 residues. CDR1 is SQVTM, CDR2 ANQGSEA, per germline. This record belongs to a study of read filtering for tumor transcriptome and immune sequencing. Looking at the study overall: Transcriptome libraries were built from DNase-treated RNA. RNA-seq yielded only roughly 80 to 1,300 TCR reads, IR-seq about 3.5 to 10.27 million. Findings and caveats of the study: The sorted CD138-negative fraction was a mixed bone marrow immune population, not purified T cells.

The TCR sequence derives from a donor over 35 with multiple myeloma. Sequencing was performed on a population of CD138-negative cells sorted from bone marrow. The rearrangement uses TRBV29-1 and TRBJ2-5, with a possible D match to TRBD1 (5 bases). As DNA, the CDR3 is TGCAGCGTTGAATGGGGCCAAGAGGCCCAGTACTTC. It specifies CSVEWGQEAQYF.